This passage covers 30 T cell receptor beta chains from one sample sequenced in a study of blood T cell repertoires in COVID-19. The table came from immunoSEQ multiplex PCR; TCRdb's copy has only in-frame clones and leaves some out. The table has a few hundred thousand clones, about nine tenths seen once. Sequencing input: peripheral blood. These TCRs come from a woman aged 45-59 years with acute or convalescent COVID-19.

This chain joins TRBV30 and TRBJ2-2; 9 nucleotides agree with TRBD2. This CDR3 is built from 17 residues. V was pared by 1 base and J by 1 base, with 7 bases of the junction left unmatched. Germline CDR1 and CDR2: GTSNPN and SVGIG (reference sequence). CDR3 sequence reads: CAWSGGLAGWNTGELFF. The CDR3, as DNA: TGTGCCTGGAGTGGGGGGCTAGCGGGGTGGAACACCGGGGAGCTGTTTTTT.

The chain carries TRBV6-5 and TRBJ1-3, with unresolved D. The CDR3 extends over 15 amino acids. CDR1 and CDR2 (germline): MNHEY, SVGAGI. Trimming stripped 6 bases from V and 0 bases from J, with 12 bases between. The DNA for the CDR3 is TGTGCCAGCAGGGAGAGGGAGTACTCTGGAAACACCATATATTTT. As protein: CASREREYSGNTIYF.

V and J are TRBV28 and TRBJ2-5; TRBD1 aligns across 8 bases. The CDR3 has 17 residues. V was pared by 4 bases and J by 0 bases, with 10 bases of the junction left unmatched. Germline assignment: CDR1 MDHEN and CDR2 SYDVKM. The chain's CDR3 is CASSWDRRGRYQETQYF. CDR3 in DNA: TGTGCCAGCAGTTGGGACAGGAGAGGGCGGTACCAAGAGACCCAGTACTTC. Drawing the rest from reference TRBV28 and TRBJ2-5, the complete variable domain is DVKVTQSSRYLVKRTGEKVFLECVQDMDHENMFWYRQDPGLGLRLIYFSYDVKMKEKGDIPEGYSVSREKKERFSLILESASTNQTSMYLCASSWDRRGRYQETQYFGPGTRLLVL.

The rearrangement joins TRBV7-2 to TRBJ2-1; 12 bases are a match to TRBD2. V shed 2 bases, J shed 4 bases, and the junction held 3 bases outside the gene matches. This CDR3 has 16 residues. In germline, CDR1 is SGHTA, CDR2 FQGNSA. CDR3 sequence: CASSLLLAGGYNEQFF. Here the CDR3 DNA reads TGTGCCAGCAGCTTACTTCTAGCGGGGGGGTACAATGAGCAGTTCTTC.

The chain is built from TRBV13 and TRBJ2-7; D is possibly TRBD2 (5 bases). CDR1 and CDR2 from the germline V gene are PRHDT and FYEKMQ (reference sequence). V shed 3 bases and J shed 0 bases, with 9 bases lying between them. The length of the CDR3 is 14 residues. CDR3 in amino acids: CASSFTRSSYEQYF. The CDR3 coding sequence is TGTGCCAGCAGCTTCACTAGGAGCTCCTACGAGCAGTACTTC. The whole variable domain, remainder taken from reference TRBV13 and TRBJ2-7, is AAGVIQSPRHLIKEKRETATLKCYPIPRHDTVYWYQQGPGQDPQFLISFYEKMQSDKGSIPDRFSAQQFSDYHSELNMSSLELGDSALYFCASSFTRSSYEQYFGPGTRLTVT.

V usage is TRBV11-2 and J usage is TRBJ2-5; 8 bases are shared with TRBD2. CDR1 is SGHAT and CDR2 is FQNNGV in the germline V gene. With 1 base clipped from V and 4 bases from J, the junction kept 11 bases outside the gene matches. The CDR3 consists of 17 residues. The CDR3 here is CASSLAFGAGVLETQYF. Written as DNA, the CDR3 is TGTGCCAGCAGCTTAGCCTTCGGAGCGGGAGTTTTAGAGACCCAGTACTTC.

The chain employs TRBV5-1 and TRBJ2-2, with 7 bases aligning to TRBD1. The CDR3 is made up of 15 amino acids. The germline gives CDR1 SGHRS, CDR2 YFSETQ. J gave up 2 bases and V 3 bases, and 4 bases lay outside the gene matches. The CDR3 loop reads CASSSQGVNTGELFF. The CDR3, as DNA: TGCGCCAGCAGCTCTCAGGGGGTTAACACCGGGGAGCTGTTTTTT. The variable domain in full, with the rest retrieved from reference TRBV5-1 and TRBJ2-2, is KAGVTQTPRYLIKTRGQQVTLSCSPISGHRSVSWYQQTPGQGLQFLFEYFSETQRNKGNFPGRFSGRQFSNSRSEMNVSTLELGDSALYLCASSSQGVNTGELFFGEGSRLTVL.

The chain uses TRBV5-1 and TRBJ2-2; D is perhaps TRBD1 (6 bases). Per germline, CDR1 SGHRS and CDR2 YFSETQ. The CDR3 has 15 residues. The V end lost 5 bases, the J end lost 1 base, and 12 bases lay between the germline ends. The CDR3 here is CASRSKDRNTGELFF. CDR3 coding DNA: TGCGCCAGCAGGTCTAAGGACAGGAACACCGGGGAGCTGTTTTTT.

V is TRBV5-4 and J is TRBJ2-5, with a weak D call TRBD1 (5 bases). Looked up from germline, CDR1 is SGHNT and CDR2 is YYREEE (reference sequence). This CDR3 has 19 residues. The V gene lost 3 bases and the J gene lost 7 bases, with 31 bases spanning the gap. CDR3 nucleotide sequence: TGTGCCAGCAGCTCCCCGGGTAGGGGTGCCGTGGGGCATAAGGGGACCCAGTACTTC. It yields the protein CASSSPGRGAVGHKGTQYF. Drawing the rest from reference TRBV5-4 and TRBJ2-5, the complete variable domain is ETGVTQSPTHLIKTRGQQVTLRCSSQSGHNTVSWYQQALGQGPQFIFQYYREEENGRGNFPPRFSGLQFPNYSSELNVNALELDDSALYLCASSSPGRGAVGHKGTQYFGPGTRLLVL.

CDR3 in DNA: TGTGCCAGCGGCTCCGGACAGAGTAATGAAAAACTGTTTTTT. Amino acid sequence: CASGSGQSNEKLFF. The chain couples TRBV6-5 to TRBJ1-4, with a possible D match to TRBD1 (6 bases). Germline V gene sequence: CDR1 MNHEY, CDR2 SVGAGI. V was pared by 8 bases and J by 4 bases, with 14 bases between. This CDR3 spans 14 amino acids.

This clone was picked up a small number of times. This chain uses TRBV2 with TRBJ2-1, with 14 bases identical to TRBD2. The CDR3 contains 16 residues. The junction had 7 bases not matched to a gene; V was cut back by 8 bases and J by 4 bases. Germline CDR1 and CDR2: SNHLY and FYNNEI. The CDR3 protein is CASSGTSGSRYNEQFF. The CDR3 DNA sequence: TGTGCCAGCTCCGGGACTAGCGGGAGTCGATACAATGAGCAGTTCTTC.

This clone was detected only a few times. The rearrangement links TRBV30 to TRBJ1-6, with 7 nucleotides matching TRBD1. Germline loops: CDR1 GTSNPN, CDR2 SVGIG (reference sequence). J was trimmed by 7 bases and V by 1 base; bases with no gene match: 4. The CDR3 length is 14 residues. The CDR3 DNA reads as TGTGCCTGGAGTGGGGGACAGTTCAATTCACCCCTCCACTTT. Protein sequence: CAWSGGQFNSPLHF.

The V call is TRBV19, the J call TRBJ1-2; TRBD1 agrees at 8 bases. This CDR3 spans 13 amino acids. J lost 3 bases, V lost 5 bases, and 2 bases had no gene match. Germline lookup yields CDR1 LNHDA and CDR2 SQIVND (reference sequence). CDR3 bases: TGTGCCAGTAGTGCACAGGGGGACTATGGCTACACCTTC. Protein: CASSAQGDYGYTF.

The rearrangement joins TRBV10-3 to TRBJ2-7; 11 bases match TRBD1. V was clipped by 6 bases and J by 6 bases; unmatched bases: 7. CDR1 and CDR2 (germline): ENHRY, SYGVKD. The CDR3 contains 14 residues. As DNA, the CDR3 is TGTGCCATCAGCCCGGGACAGGGGGAGGGCGAGCAGTACTTC. Amino acid sequence: CAISPGQGEGEQYF.

CDR3 sequence: CASSLLRVEGAKNIQYF. CDR3 nucleotides: TGTGCCAGCAGCTTATTACGGGTGGAGGGAGCCAAAAACATTCAGTACTTC. The genes are TRBV7-2 and TRBJ2-4, with D tentatively TRBD2 (6 bases). Trimming removed 2 bases from V and 0 bases from J, with 14 bases in between. The CDR3 sequence is 17 residues long. The V gene's germline CDR1 is SGHTA and CDR2 FQGNSA.

The gene calls are TRBV16 and TRBJ1-2; 8 bases match TRBD1. V shed 3 bases, J shed 0 bases, and the junction held 6 bases outside the gene matches. Germline V gene sequence: CDR1 KGHSY, CDR2 FQNENV. The CDR3 has 16 amino acids. CDR3 protein: CASSQALGQANYGYTF. Here the CDR3 DNA reads TGTGCCAGCAGCCAGGCCCTGGGACAGGCTAACTATGGCTACACCTTC.

The chain joins TRBV18 to TRBJ2-7; TRBD1 matches at 11 bases. After removal of 6 bases from V and 5 bases from J, the junction contained 6 bases not matched to a gene. CDR1 and CDR2 from the germline V gene are KGHSH and LQKENI. This CDR3 comprises 14 residues. The CDR3 bases are TGTGCCAGCTCCCAGGGACAGGGGGTCAACGAGCAGTACTTC. Its translation: CASSQGQGVNEQYF.

The CDR3 DNA is TGTGCCAGCAGCTTAGTTGGCCACACTGAAGCTTTCTTT. Translation: CASSLVGHTEAFF. The chain has TRBV7-9 and TRBJ1-1; no definite D call. The CDR3 spans 13 residues. Trimming cost V 1 base and J 3 bases, with 6 bases left between them. In germline, CDR1 is SEHNR, CDR2 FQNEAQ (reference sequence).

The chain carries TRBV7-8 and TRBJ2-6; D remains ambiguous. Germline values: CDR1 SGHVS, CDR2 FQNEAQ. The CDR3 is 14 amino acids. Trimming left V 5 bases short and J 4 bases short, with 9 bases between. CDR3 nucleotide sequence: TGTGCCAGCAGCCTCGAGTACGGGGCCAACGTCCTGACTTTC. Residues: CASSLEYGANVLTF.

This sequence joins TRBV7-8 and TRBJ1-2; 7 bases match TRBD1. Germline V gene sequence: CDR1 SGHVS, CDR2 FQNEAQ. V trimming: 5 bases; J trimming: 3 bases; junction bases outside the gene matches: 3. The CDR3 has 13 amino acids. CDR3 in DNA: TGTGCCAGCAGCCCCGGACAGGACTATGGCTACACCTTC. It codes for CASSPGQDYGYTF.

The J gene is TRBJ1-1, the V gene TRBV18, with a possible D match to TRBD1 (6 bases). CDR3 length equals 14 residues. Trimming left V 4 bases short and J 3 bases short, with 12 bases between. CDR1 and CDR2 (germline): KGHSH, LQKENI. The CDR3 protein is CASSRGNRDTEAFF. In DNA form, the CDR3 reads TGTGCCAGCTCACGGGGGAACAGGGACACTGAAGCTTTCTTT.

J is TRBJ2-1 and V is TRBV11-2; D is possibly TRBD1 (6 bases). Trimming took 5 bases from V and 8 from J, leaving 13 bases between them. CDR1 and CDR2 (germline): SGHAT, FQNNGV. The CDR3 totals 13 residues. CDR3 in DNA: TGTGCCAGCAGCCGCGGACAGAAGGATGAGCAGTTCTTC. It specifies CASSRGQKDEQFF. The entire variable domain, with the rest obtained from reference TRBV11-2 and TRBJ2-1, is as follows: EAGVAQSPRYKIIEKRQSVAFWCNPISGHATLYWYQQILGQGPKLLIQFQNNGVVDDSQLPKDRFSAERLKGVDSTLKIQPAKLEDSAVYLCASSRGQKDEQFFGPGTRLTVL.

The chain employs TRBV5-1 and TRBJ1-3; 7 bases line up with TRBD1. Germline V gene data show CDR1 as SGHRS and CDR2 as YFSETQ. The CDR3 extends over 15 amino acids. J lost 2 bases, V lost 4 bases, and 6 bases had no gene match. CDR3 DNA sequence: TGCGCCAGCAGCCCATGGACAGGAGCTGGAAACACCATATATTTT. It codes for CASSPWTGAGNTIYF.

The chain employs TRBV7-2 and TRBJ2-5; TRBD1 matches at 8 bases. CDR1 and CDR2 from the germline V gene are SGHTA and FQGNSA. V was pared by 3 bases and J by 5 bases, with 5 bases of the junction left unmatched. The CDR3 runs 14 residues. The DNA for the CDR3 is TGTGCCAGCAGCTTTGGACAGGGAGAGGAGACCCAGTACTTC. Encoded protein: CASSFGQGEETQYF.

The rearrangement uses TRBV19 and TRBJ2-7, with 9 bases matching TRBD2. Germline CDR1 is LNHDA and CDR2 is SQIVND (reference sequence). The CDR3 runs 16 residues. The V segment lost 6 bases and the J segment 0 bases; nucleotides outside the gene matches: 9. The CDR3 coding sequence is TGTGCCAGTAGCGGAACTCCGGGACTAGCCTCCTACGAGCAGTACTTC. Residues: CASSGTPGLASYEQYF.

This clone appeared a single time. The rearrangement uses TRBV11-3 and TRBJ2-1; 10 nucleotides match TRBD2. This CDR3 has 18 residues. Looked up from germline, CDR1 is SGHNT and CDR2 is YENEEA. Trimming took 5 bases from V and 4 from J; bases not matched to a gene: 14. CDR3 loop: CASSRRSGGALSYNEQFF. The DNA for the CDR3 is TGTGCCAGCAGCCGCAGGAGCGGGGGGGCTTTATCGTACAATGAGCAGTTCTTC.

This chain links TRBV27 with TRBJ1-1; a weak D match, TRBD1 (6 bases). Germline CDR1 and CDR2: MNHEY and SMNVEV (reference sequence). With 6 bases removed from V and 1 base from J, the gap between germline ends came to 9 bases. CDR3 length: 13 amino acids. The DNA for the CDR3 is TGTGCCAGCAGGGACAGCCCGAACACTGAAGCTTTCTTT. This sequence encodes CASRDSPNTEAFF.

This clone was seen a few times. V usage is TRBV24-1 and J usage is TRBJ1-5; 7 nucleotides line up with TRBD1. Germline V lookup: CDR1 KGHDR, CDR2 SFDVKD. V gave up 2 bases and J gave up 7 bases; unmatched junction bases: 1. CDR3 length equals 13 residues. The DNA for the CDR3 is TGTGCCACCAGTGATTCAGGGGGACAGCCCCAGCATTTT. Amino acid sequence: CATSDSGGQPQHF.

CDR3 residues: CASSLIALGNEQYF. The CDR3, as DNA: TGTGCCAGCAGCTTAATAGCGCTTGGCAACGAGCAGTACTTC. This sequence joins TRBV11-3 and TRBJ2-7, with D possibly TRBD2 on 5 matching bases. The CDR3 extends over 14 amino acids. Trimming removed 2 bases from V and 5 bases from J, with 13 bases in between. Germline V gives CDR1 SGHNT, CDR2 YENEEA.

The genes are TRBV7-2 and TRBJ1-1; D remains unclear. Trimming removed 2 bases from V and 10 bases from J, with 11 bases in between. The CDR3 extends over 12 amino acids. Per the germline V gene, CDR1 is SGHTA and CDR2 is FQGNSA. The CDR3 loop is CASSLSDGLAFF. CDR3 nucleotides: TGTGCCAGCAGCTTATCCGACGGGTTAGCTTTCTTT.